A single T cell receptor (beta chain) is shown here with its context. The V gene's germline CDR1 is LGHDT and CDR2 YNNKEL (reference sequence). The CDR3 contains 13 residues. V was shortened by 4 bases and J by 7 bases, with 11 bases between the two germline ends. Measured with immunoSEQ multiplex PCR; TCRdb has only the in-frame clones, and not every one. The table includes about 190,000 clones, around 90% detected once. This sample is part of a study of blood T cell repertoires in COVID-19. The overall study: Acute-phase and convalescent COVID-19 samples originated in the United States, Italy and Spain. T cells, B-cell-depleted T cells, or PBMCs supplied cDNA or gDNA.

The chain joins TRBV3-1 (or the pseudogene TRBV3-2) to TRBJ2-1, with D perhaps matching TRBD1 (6 bases). Sequenced material: peripheral blood. The sequence derives from a man aged 35 to 55 with acute or convalescent COVID-19. The CDR3 protein is CASSLGQGNEQFF. The CDR3 bases are TGTGCCAGCAGCCTAGGTCAGGGGAATGAGCAGTTCTTC.